Only a few counts were recorded for the clone carrying this TCR beta chain. This specimen comes from a study of CD8 T cells in Susac syndrome. CDR1 is MNHEY, CDR2 SVGAGI, per germline. The CDR3 is made up of 14 amino acids. After removal of 0 bases from V and 5 bases from J, the junction contained 1 base not matched to a gene. The RNA input was roughly 0.45 to 1 ug, and it was reverse transcribed with random hexamers. TCRdb used MiXCR to reprocess the immunoSEQ multiplex PCR reads, holding one entry per CDR3 protein. The sample comprises around 150,000 distinct CDR3 sequences, 95% of which are singletons, and about 0.18% rests with the top ten.

This sequence originates from a human donor with Susac syndrome. The chain couples TRBV6-5 to TRBJ1-1; TRBD1 aligns across 9 bases. The sample consisted of CD8+ T cells from PBMCs. The CDR3 region is CASSYSGTGTEAFF. As DNA, the CDR3 is TGTGCCAGCAGTTACTCGGGGACAGGGACTGAAGCTTTCTTT.